This T cell receptor (beta chain) was sequenced in a study of cytomegalovirus exposure and HLA in healthy donors. Points from the study as a whole: Reported results showed that the classifier diagnosed cytomegalovirus status with high specificity and sensitivity. Through in vitro validation, a few CMV-associated chains were shown to be specific for CMV antigens. The listing of 150 to 200 TCR beta chains classed them as cytomegalovirus-associated. Most sequenced TCRs were rare (though some public TCRs occurred in many donors).

The table came from immunoSEQ multiplex PCR; TCRdb's copy has only in-frame clones and leaves some out. The sample contains around 300,000 clones, around 90% of which appear only once. In germline, CDR1 is MNHNY, CDR2 SVGAGI (reference sequence). J gave up 5 bases and V 2 bases, and 5 bases lay outside the gene matches. The CDR3 consists of 14 residues. Concerning this clone: What it binds is unknown.

The chain combines TRBV6-6 with TRBJ2-7, with 8 positions matching TRBD1. The sample taken for sequencing was PBMCs. The receptor comes from a man aged 25 to 45 in good health and CMV-seronegative. CDR3 residues: CASSYRQGKNEQYF. The CDR3 nucleotides read TGTGCCAGCAGTTACCGACAGGGGAAAAACGAGCAGTACTTC.